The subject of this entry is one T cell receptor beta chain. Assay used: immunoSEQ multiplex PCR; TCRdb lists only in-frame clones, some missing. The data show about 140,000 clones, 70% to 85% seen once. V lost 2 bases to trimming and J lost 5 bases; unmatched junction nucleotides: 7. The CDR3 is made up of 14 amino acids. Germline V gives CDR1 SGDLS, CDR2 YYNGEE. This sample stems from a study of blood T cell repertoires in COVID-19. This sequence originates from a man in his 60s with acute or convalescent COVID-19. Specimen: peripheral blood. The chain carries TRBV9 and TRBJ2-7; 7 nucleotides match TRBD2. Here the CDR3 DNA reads TGTGCCAGCAGCGTCCGGGACTATAATGACGAGCAGTACTTC. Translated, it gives CASSVRDYNDEQYF. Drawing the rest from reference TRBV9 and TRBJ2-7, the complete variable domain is DSGVTQTPKHLITATGQRVTLRCSPRSGDLSVYWYQQSLDQGLQFLIQYYNGEERAKGNILERFSAQQFPDLHSELNLSSLELGDSALYFCASSVRDYNDEQYFGPGTRLTVT.